The 5 T cell receptor beta chains in this list originate from one sample, sequenced in a study of shared clonotypes between healthy human individuals. Sequencing was performed with immunoSEQ multiplex PCR; in TCRdb, only in-frame clones are kept and a portion is missing. The sample shows approximately 1,000,000 clones, about four fifths of them seen only once. The sequencing sample was made of memory CD4+ T cells from PBMCs. Specified subset: CD45RA-negative fraction. The receptors here all came from a man between 18 and 35 years old in good health. Some clones in this sample may be carry-over from other donors' samples.

The rearrangement links TRBV5-1 to TRBJ2-2; TRBD1 or TRBD2 may be the D gene (5 bases each). The CDR3 is 17 amino acids. V shed 3 bases and J shed 2 bases, with 17 bases lying between them. CDR1 is SGHRS, CDR2 YFSETQ, per germline. The CDR3 here is CASSSVFGGFNTGELFF. In nucleotides, the CDR3 is TGCGCCAGCAGCTCAGTGTTTGGGGGTTTTAACACCGGGGAGCTGTTTTTT.

The rearrangement uses TRBV19 and TRBJ2-5; 7 positions match TRBD2. The V segment lost 4 bases and the J segment 5 bases; nucleotides outside the gene matches: 4. Germline values: CDR1 LNHDA, CDR2 SQIVND (reference sequence). The CDR3 contains 13 residues. The CDR3 loop reads CASSKRGGETQYF. In DNA, the CDR3 is TGTGCCAGTAGTAAACGGGGAGGGGAGACCCAGTACTTC.

The genes are TRBV2 and TRBJ2-3; no clear D gene. There are 14 residues in the CDR3. V gave up 9 bases and J gave up 1 base, with 14 bases separating them. Germline V gives CDR1 SNHLY, CDR2 FYNNEI. CDR3: CARTLGSGTDTQYF. The CDR3 DNA sequence: TGTGCCAGAACCCTGGGCAGTGGCACAGATACGCAGTATTTT.

This rearrangement joins TRBV5-1 to TRBJ2-1; 11 bases map to TRBD2. This CDR3 region has 15 residues. Germline-derived CDR1 and CDR2 are SGHRS and YFSETQ. The junction had 3 bases not matched to a gene; V was cut back by 3 bases and J by 4 bases. CDR3 in amino acids: CASSSTSGTYNEQFF. The CDR3 nucleotides read TGCGCCAGCAGCTCGACTAGCGGGACGTACAATGAGCAGTTCTTC.

The chain links TRBV28 to TRBJ1-2, with 8 bases lining up with TRBD1. This CDR3 spans 14 amino acids. The V gene end was trimmed by 5 bases and the J gene end by 8 bases; junction bases not matched to a gene: 10. Germline loops: CDR1 MDHEN, CDR2 SYDVKM. The CDR3 loop reads CASSAGGVRLGYTF. CDR3 in DNA: TGTGCCAGCAGTGCAGGGGGCGTACGTCTGGGCTACACCTTC.